The 10 T cell receptor beta chains given below trace back to one sample, sequenced in a study of T-cell memory formation after mild COVID-19. TCRdb analysed the 5' RACE reads with MiXCR anew, one entry per CDR3 protein. In the table there are 150,000 to 200,000 distinct CDR3 sequences, about a fifth of which are singletons. Sequencing was performed on PBMCs or a T cell subset sorted from them (not recorded which). These receptor sequences come from an adult woman who had mild COVID-19 (a few samples of this study predate the infection). Cell type and time point are not known.

The chain uses TRBV6-5 and TRBJ1-1; D perhaps matches TRBD1 (5 bases). V gave up 4 bases and J gave up 1 base, with 13 bases separating them. Germline values: CDR1 MNHEY, CDR2 SVGAGI. The CDR3 covers 15 residues. CDR3 amino acids: CASSSQGKGNTEAFF. The CDR3 coding sequence is TGTGCCAGCAGTTCTCAGGGAAAGGGGAACACTGAAGCTTTCTTT.

This clonotype has a handful of counts. The chain carries TRBV7-9 and TRBJ2-5; 7 bases match TRBD1. Germline CDR1 reads SEHNR; CDR2 reads FQNEAQ (reference sequence). The CDR3 sequence is 16 residues long. V lost 5 bases and J lost 2; bases outside the gene matches: 11. CDR3 in amino acids: CASSPGTAPRQETQYF. The CDR3 nucleotides read TGTGCCAGCAGCCCAGGGACAGCTCCGAGACAAGAGACCCAGTACTTC.

This clonotype appeared a few times. V is TRBV15 and J is TRBJ1-1; 9 bases match TRBD1. V dropped 0 bases and J dropped 3; count of bases not matched to a gene: 11. Germline V gene lookup returns CDR1 LNHNV and CDR2 YYDKDF (reference sequence). The CDR3 is 18 residues long. The CDR3 protein is CATSRDGTGSFSDTEAFF. As DNA, the CDR3 is TGTGCCACCAGCAGAGATGGGACAGGGTCGTTTTCCGACACTGAAGCTTTCTTT.

The chain joins TRBV12-3 or TRBV12-4 to TRBJ2-5; D not resolved. Trimming took 3 bases from V and 4 from J, leaving 6 bases between them. The CDR3 length is 12 residues. The CDR3 region is CASSLLRETQYF. Here the CDR3 DNA reads TGTGCCAGCAGTTTGTTAAGAGAGACCCAGTACTTC.

For the CDR3, the DNA is TGCGCCAGCAGCCATGGGGGTGACAGGGGGTACTATGGCTACACCTTC. Amino acid sequence: CASSHGGDRGYYGYTF. The gene calls are TRBV4-1 and TRBJ1-2, with 9 nucleotides matching TRBD1. V gave up 3 bases and J gave up 3 bases; unmatched junction bases: 8. Germline-derived CDR1 and CDR2 are MGHRA and YSYEKL. This CDR3 has 16 residues.

The sample holds many counts of this clonotype. V and J are TRBV7-9 and TRBJ2-1; 11 bases align to TRBD2. Looked up from germline, CDR1 is SEHNR and CDR2 is FQNEAQ (reference sequence). J was trimmed by 15 bases and V by 8 bases; bases with no gene match: 15. The CDR3 has 14 amino acids. CDR3 nucleotides: TGTGCCAGCCTCCTACTAGCGGGAGCATCTGGCGCGTTCTTC. Amino acids: CASLLLAGASGAFF.

This chain uses TRBV5-1 with TRBJ1-4; TRBD1 agrees at 9 bases. The ends lost 5 bases at V and 5 bases at J; junction bases unmatched: 7. The CDR3 is made up of 15 amino acids. Germline V gene lookup returns CDR1 SGHRS and CDR2 YFSETQ. The CDR3 spells CASRPTGTGNEKLFF. In DNA form, the CDR3 reads TGCGCCAGCAGACCAACCGGGACAGGGAATGAAAAACTGTTTTTT.

This clonotype was seen a few times. The V call is TRBV5-1, the J call TRBJ2-1; D unclear. CDR3 size: 11 residues. V was clipped by 5 bases and J by 7 bases, with 7 bases between them. CDR1 is SGHRS, CDR2 YFSETQ, per germline. The CDR3 spells CASRGANEQFF. For the CDR3, the DNA is TGCGCCAGCAGAGGAGCAAATGAGCAGTTCTTC.

This clonotype has more than one count but fewer than ten. The J gene is TRBJ2-1, the V gene TRBV6-2 or TRBV6-3; 7 nucleotides match TRBD1. Germline CDR1 MNHEY, CDR2 SVGEGT. The CDR3 spans 14 residues. V was pared by 5 bases and J by 5 bases, with 6 bases of the junction left unmatched. The CDR3 sequence is CASSQGQFNNEQFF. As DNA, the CDR3 is TGTGCCAGCAGTCAGGGACAGTTTAACAATGAGCAGTTCTTC.

In this sample, this clonotype turned up a few times. The chain has TRBV6-5 and TRBJ2-7, with D possibly TRBD1 on 6 matching bases. Trimming left V 6 bases short and J 3 bases short, with 12 bases between. Per germline, CDR1 MNHEY and CDR2 SVGAGI. The CDR3 sequence is 13 residues long. CDR3 amino acids: CASSPQGFYEQYF. The CDR3 bases are TGTGCCAGCAGCCCTCAGGGGTTCTACGAGCAGTACTTC.